The rows below give T cell receptor beta chains drawn from one sample of a study of cytomegalovirus exposure and HLA in healthy donors. Clones were read by immunoSEQ multiplex PCR, and TCRdb kept only the in-frame ones, dropping some. The sample has about 97,000 clones; about four fifths are singletons. Sequenced: PBMCs. The origin of the receptors is a male donor in good health and CMV-seropositive. The CDR3 runs from the conserved cysteine through the conserved F or W. The D gene is left open where the match is weak. Clone sizes are given selectively: once, few, many, or a class where the clone is expanded.

>TRBD1|TRBV5-8|NA|TRBJ1-1
TGTGCCAGCAGCTCCGACAGGGAATGGGGTACTGAAGCTTTCTTT
CASSSDREWGTEAFF
>NA|TRBV7-8|NA|TRBJ2-7
TGTGCCAGCAGCTTAATGGCTGGTGATAATTACGAGCAGTACTTC
CASSLMAGDNYEQYF
>NA|TRBV4-2|NA|TRBJ2-7
TGTGCCAGCAGCCAAGAGTCGACAGGTCTGACCTACGAGCAGTACTTC
CASSQESTGLTYEQYF
>TRBD2|TRBV7-9|few|TRBJ2-5
TGTGCCAGCAGCTTAGGAACCCGAGGGGGACTAGCAGTGCAGACCCAGTACTTC
CASSLGTRGGLAVQTQYF
>TRBD2|TRBV6-4|NA|TRBJ2-3
TGTGCCAGCACCCCCCGGGCGGGGGGGCCAGATACGCAGTATTTT
CASTPRAGGPDTQYF
>NA|TRBV11-2|few|TRBJ2-1
TGTGCCAGCAGACACCAGGGGAATGAGCAGTTCTTC
CASRHQGNEQFF
>TRBD1|TRBV30|few|TRBJ1-1
TGTGCCTGGAGAGGACAGGGGTACACTGAAGCTTTCTTT
CAWRGQGYTEAFF
>TRBD1|TRBV19|NA|TRBJ1-2
TGTGCCAGTAGTAGACAGGGGAACTATGGCTACACCTTC
CASSRQGNYGYTF
>NA|TRBV12-5|NA|TRBJ2-7
TGTGCTAGTGTCCTTACTTACGAGCAGTACTTC
CASVLTYEQYF
>NA|TRBV7-9|NA|TRBJ1-2
TGTTCCAGCAGTCTTACAGTGAACTATGGCTACACCTTC
CSSSLTVNYGYTF
>NA|TRBV5-1|NA|TRBJ1-2
TGCGCCAGCATGTCAGGCCAAGACAGCCTCTATGGCTACACCTTC
CASMSGQDSLYGYTF
>TRBD1|TRBV6-5|few|TRBJ1-2
TGTGCCAGCAGTTACCGACCAGACAGGGTCGGGTATGGCTACACCTTC
CASSYRPDRVGYGYTF
>TRBD2|TRBV7-9|NA|TRBJ2-7
TGTGCCAGCAGCTTAAGAGCGGGGTCGTCGTACGAGCAGTACTTC
CASSLRAGSSYEQYF
>NA|TRBV25-1|NA|TRBJ2-7
TGTGCCAGCAGTAGACAGGGAGGCCCCTACGAGCAGTACTTC
CASSRQGGPYEQYF
>NA|TRBV9|NA|TRBJ2-7
TGTGCCAGCAGCACAGGGAGCACCTACGAGCAGTACTTC
CASSTGSTYEQYF
>NA|TRBV30|NA|TRBJ1-1
TGTGCCTGGACTAGACAGATGAACACTGAAGCTTTCTTT
CAWTRQMNTEAFF
>TRBD2|TRBV18|few|TRBJ2-1
TGTGCCAGCTCACCACCGCTAGCGGGGGGCTACAATGAGCAGTTCTTC
CASSPPLAGGYNEQFF
>TRBD2|TRBV10-1|NA|TRBJ2-7
TGCGCCAGGATTCGGGGAGGGCGGTCCTACGAGCAGTACTTC
CARIRGGRSYEQYF
>NA|TRBV5-4|NA|TRBJ2-3
TGTGCCAGCAGTACTATAACAATAGGCACAGATACGCAGTATTTT
CASSTITIGTDTQYF
>NA|TRBV15|NA|TRBJ1-2
TGTGCCACCAGCAGAGAGGGTGGGGGCGCGTTCTATGGCTACACCTTC
CATSREGGGAFYGYTF
>NA|TRBV7-8|NA|TRBJ1-5
TGTGCCAGCAGCGACCAGGGGAGAGGGGGTCAGCCCCAGCATTTT
CASSDQGRGGQPQHF
>TRBD1|TRBV2|NA|TRBJ1-5
TGTGCCAGCAGAGACTGGGGGACAGGGAATCAGCCCCAGCATTTT
CASRDWGTGNQPQHF
>TRBD2|TRBV6-5|NA|TRBJ2-1
TGTGCCAGCAGTTACGCGGCTAGCGGTAACTACAATGAGCAGTTCTTC
CASSYAASGNYNEQFF
>NA|TRBV5-4|NA|TRBJ1-1
TGTGCCAGCAGCTTGGCAAGAGGGTGGGACACTGAAGCTTTCTTT
CASSLARGWDTEAFF
>NA|TRBV4-1|NA|TRBJ1-2
TGCGCCAGCAGCCAAGTCCCCAGGGACTATGGCTACACCTTC
CASSQVPRDYGYTF
>TRBD1|TRBV6-5|few|TRBJ1-4
TGTGCCAGCAGTTCACAGGGGGTCCCCTATGAAAAACTGTTTTTT
CASSSQGVPYEKLFF
>NA|TRBV12-1|NA|TRBJ1-6
TGTGCCACCACTAACCAGGGGGCTGGTAATTCACCCCTCCACTTT
CATTNQGAGNSPLHF
>TRBD1|TRBV30|NA|TRBJ2-5
TGTGCCTGGAGCGCAAAGGGACAGGGGTATCAAGAGACCCAGTACTTC
CAWSAKGQGYQETQYF
>NA|TRBV9|NA|TRBJ1-4
TGTGCCAGCAGCGTTTCCGGGACACATAATGAAAAACTGTTTTTT
CASSVSGTHNEKLFF
>NA|TRBV4-3|NA|TRBJ1-1
TGCGCCAGCAGCCAAGATGGCAGGGGAGACACTGAAGCTTTCTTT
CASSQDGRGDTEAFF
>NA|TRBV7-2|once|TRBJ2-2
TGTGCCAGCAGCTTATCCTTCGCGAACACCGGGGAGCTGTTTTTT
CASSLSFANTGELFF
>NA|TRBV30|NA|TRBJ1-5
TGTGCCTGGAGTGTACGGCAGGGAACTAGCAATCAGCCCCAGCATTTT
CAWSVRQGTSNQPQHF
>NA|TRBV30|NA|TRBJ1-6
TGTGCCTGGAGTAGAACAGGGTTCAATTCACCCCTCCACTTT
CAWSRTGFNSPLHF
>NA|TRBV29-1|NA|TRBJ2-2
TGCAGCGTTGTGGCAGCGAACACCGGGGAACTGTTTTTT
CSVVAANTGELFF
>TRBD1|TRBV7-2|NA|TRBJ1-2
TGTGCCAGCAGCGCGGACAGGGCTAACTATGGCTACACCTTC
CASSADRANYGYTF
>NA|TRBV29-1|NA|TRBJ1-1
TGCAGCGTTGCCCGGGACACGAACACTGAAGCTTTCTTT
CSVARDTNTEAFF
>TRBD1|TRBV6-5|NA|TRBJ1-1
TGTGCCAGCAGAGCGGGACAGGTCACTGAAGCTTTCTTT
CASRAGQVTEAFF
>NA|TRBV18|few|TRBJ2-5
TGTGCCAGCTCACCCCCCGGGGGAGGAGGAGAGACCCAGTACTTC
CASSPPGGGGETQYF
>TRBD2|TRBV7-2|NA|TRBJ2-3
TGTGCCAGCAGCTCGGGACTACCCTCAAGCACGCAGTATTTT
CASSSGLPSSTQYF
>TRBD1|TRBV6-6|NA|TRBJ1-3
TGTGCCAGCAGTCTCCCGGACAGGGATGGAAACACCATATATTTT
CASSLPDRDGNTIYF
>NA|TRBV7-2|NA|TRBJ2-5
TGTGCCAGCAGCTTTTTAGGGCAGGGAACCCCCCAAGAGACCCAGTACTTC
CASSFLGQGTPQETQYF
>TRBD2|TRBV6-5|NA|TRBJ2-7
TGTGCCAGCAGGAGGGCTAGCGGGGGTTACGAGCAGTACTTC
CASRRASGGYEQYF
>TRBD1|TRBV14|NA|TRBJ1-2
TGTGCCAGCAGCCCCCGGACAGGTCCTTACTATGGCTACACCTTC
CASSPRTGPYYGYTF
>NA|TRBV4-2|NA|TRBJ2-3
TGTGCCAGCAGCCAAGATGGCAGCACAGATACGCAGTATTTT
CASSQDGSTDTQYF
>NA|TRBV7-2|NA|TRBJ1-2
TGTGCCAGCAGCCGGGACTCTCATGGCTACACCTTC
CASSRDSHGYTF
>NA|TRBV10-1|NA|TRBJ1-1
TGCGCCAGCAGTGAACAGGTCAACACTGAAGCTTTCTTT
CASSEQVNTEAFF
>NA|TRBV7-2|NA|TRBJ2-7
TGTGCCAGCGGCCCGGATTATAGGGGGTATTCCTACGAGCAGTACTTC
CASGPDYRGYSYEQYF
>NA|TRBV4-1|NA|TRBJ1-2
TGCGCCAGCAGCCAACAGAACAGGGTTGGCTACACCTTC
CASSQQNRVGYTF
>TRBD1|TRBV2|NA|TRBJ1-1
TGTGCCAGCAGCGGGGTGGACAGGTTCGCGGAAGCTTTCTTT
CASSGVDRFAEAFF
>NA|TRBV4-1|NA|TRBJ1-2
TGCGCCAGCAGCCTCAGCGGATCCGGCTACACCTTC
CASSLSGSGYTF
>NA|TRBV19|NA|TRBJ1-1
TGTGCCAGTAGTAGAAATCCCAGGGGTGAAGCTTTCTTT
CASSRNPRGEAFF
>NA|TRBV27|once|TRBJ1-6
TGTGCCAGCAGTTTACGACAGGCGGACACCCTCCACTTT
CASSLRQADTLHF
>TRBD2|TRBV6-1|once|TRBJ2-5
TGTGCCTGCAAGGGACTAGCGGGGGCCCAGGCCCCCCAGTACTTC
CACKGLAGAQAPQYF
>NA|TRBV4-2|NA|TRBJ1-1
TGTGCCAGCAGCCAAGTTGCAGGGGTGGCCACTGAAGCTTTCTTT
CASSQVAGVATEAFF